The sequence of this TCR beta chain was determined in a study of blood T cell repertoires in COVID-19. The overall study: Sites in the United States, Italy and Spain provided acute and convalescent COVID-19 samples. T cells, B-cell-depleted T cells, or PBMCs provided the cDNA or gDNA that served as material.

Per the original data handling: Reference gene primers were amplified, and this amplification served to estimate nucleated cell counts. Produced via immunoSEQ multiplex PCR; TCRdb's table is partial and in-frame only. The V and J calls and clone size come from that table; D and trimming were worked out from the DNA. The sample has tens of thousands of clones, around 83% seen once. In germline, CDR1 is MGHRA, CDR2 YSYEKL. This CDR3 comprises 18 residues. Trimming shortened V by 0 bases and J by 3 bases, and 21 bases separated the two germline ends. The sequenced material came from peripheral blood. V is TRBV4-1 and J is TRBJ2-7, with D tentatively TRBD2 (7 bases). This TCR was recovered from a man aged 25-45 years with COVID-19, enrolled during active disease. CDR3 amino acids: CASSQENSGGGGFYEQYF. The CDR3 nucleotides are TGCGCCAGCAGCCAAGAAAACTCCGGGGGCGGGGGTTTCTACGAGCAGTACTTC.